This is a list of T cell receptor beta chains from one sample in a study of blood T cell repertoires in COVID-19. TCRdb's table, derived via immunoSEQ multiplex PCR, lists solely in-frame clones and lacks some. The table has around 93,000 clones, about 92% seen once; the top ten hold over 5%. The sample consisted of peripheral blood. Receptor source: a man aged 18 to 30 with COVID-19, enrolled during active disease. CDR3s include the opening cysteine and the closing phenylalanine or tryptophan. The order of the fields is D gene, clone size, V gene, J gene, CDR3 DNA, CDR3 protein. D genes are given only for firm matches. Rows may omit the clone size; those that give it use once, few, many or a size class.

D: TRBD1
size: NA
V: TRBV2
J: TRBJ1-2
DNA: TGTGCCAGCATTACTACAGGGGGTAATGGCTACACCTTC
CDR3: CASITTGGNGYTF

D: TRBD2
size: NA
V: TRBV9
J: TRBJ2-1
DNA: TGTGCCAGCAGCGGGCGGGAGTCCAGCGATGAGCAGTTCTTC
CDR3: CASSGRESSDEQFF

D: NA
size: NA
V: TRBV19
J: TRBJ1-5
DNA: TGTGCCAGTACCCTAAACCAGGGGAATCAGCCCCAGCATTTT
CDR3: CASTLNQGNQPQHF

D: NA
size: NA
V: TRBV6-2/TRBV6-3
J: TRBJ2-1
DNA: TGTGCCAGCAGTTACATAGCAGACGGAGGTGAGCAGTTCTTC
CDR3: CASSYIADGGEQFF

D: NA
size: NA
V: TRBV5-1
J: TRBJ1-3
DNA: TGCGCCAGCAGCTTGAGTTCAGGGACTGGAAACACCATATATTTT
CDR3: CASSLSSGTGNTIYF

D: TRBD1
size: NA
V: TRBV7-2
J: TRBJ1-2
DNA: TGTGCCAGCAGCCAACAGGGGGCAGGGTATGGCTACACCTTC
CDR3: CASSQQGAGYGYTF

D: TRBD2
size: NA
V: TRBV29-1
J: TRBJ2-1
DNA: TGCAGCGTTGATGGGCGTGCGGGAGCGGTTGATGAGCAGTTCTTC
CDR3: CSVDGRAGAVDEQFF

D: TRBD1
size: once
V: TRBV9
J: TRBJ2-1
DNA: TGTGCCAGCAGCGCACCCGGGACAGGGGGAAATGAGCAGTTCTTC
CDR3: CASSAPGTGGNEQFF

D: NA
size: NA
V: TRBV18
J: TRBJ2-2
DNA: TGTGCCAGCTCACCAGCCGGGAGAGTCGAGACCGGGGAGCTGTTTTTT
CDR3: CASSPAGRVETGELFF

D: NA
size: NA
V: TRBV7-2
J: TRBJ2-3
DNA: TGTGCCAGCACACTAGAGAGGGCGGGAGATACGCAGTATTTT
CDR3: CASTLERAGDTQYF

D: TRBD1
size: NA
V: TRBV6-5
J: TRBJ1-4
DNA: TGTGCCAGCAGTTTAACACAGGGGGCTAATGAAAAACTGCTTTTT
CDR3: CASSLTQGANEKLLF

D: NA
size: NA
V: TRBV6-2/TRBV6-3
J: TRBJ1-2
DNA: TGTGCCAGCAGTCAGAGGCTTGGCTACACCTTC
CDR3: CASSQRLGYTF

D: TRBD2
size: NA
V: TRBV5-1
J: TRBJ2-3
DNA: TGCGCCAGCAGCTTGGTCGGGAGGGCCAACACAGATACGCAGTATTTT
CDR3: CASSLVGRANTDTQYF

D: NA
size: NA
V: TRBV7-2
J: TRBJ2-7
DNA: TGTGCCAGCAGCTGGGATAGAAGAGGGACCTACGAGCAGTACTTC
CDR3: CASSWDRRGTYEQYF

D: TRBD1
size: NA
V: TRBV27
J: TRBJ2-7
DNA: TGTGCCAGCAGGAGACCGGGACAGGGTAGCTACGAGCAGTACTTC
CDR3: CASRRPGQGSYEQYF

D: TRBD1
size: NA
V: TRBV5-1
J: TRBJ2-1
DNA: TGCGCCAGCGCAGGGGGCGAGTGGACCTCGTCACAAGAGCAGTTCTTC
CDR3: CASAGGEWTSSQEQFF

D: TRBD1
size: NA
V: TRBV29-1
J: TRBJ2-7
DNA: TGCAGCGTTGGCGGACAGGGAGTTCGCGACGAGCAGTACTTC
CDR3: CSVGGQGVRDEQYF

D: NA
size: NA
V: TRBV7-9
J: TRBJ2-7
DNA: TGTGCCAGCAGCTTAGAAAGGGGGTCCTACGAGCAGTACTTC
CDR3: CASSLERGSYEQYF

D: TRBD1
size: NA
V: TRBV6-5
J: TRBJ2-7
DNA: TGTGCCAGCAGGACCACCGGGACAGGTGCCTACGAGCAGTACTTC
CDR3: CASRTTGTGAYEQYF

D: NA
size: once
V: TRBV5-8
J: TRBJ1-3
DNA: TGTGCCAGCACTCGGGGAGGAGCCATTGAAGAAAACACCATATATTTT
CDR3: CASTRGGAIEENTIYF

D: NA
size: NA
V: TRBV10-2
J: TRBJ2-7
DNA: TGCGCCAGCAGTGAACTCGGGAATACCTACGAGCAGTACTTC
CDR3: CASSELGNTYEQYF

D: TRBD1
size: NA
V: TRBV7-9
J: TRBJ1-4
DNA: TGTGCCAGTGCCCCGGGACAGGGGACAAAACTGCTTTTT
CDR3: CASAPGQGTKLLF

D: TRBD2
size: NA
V: TRBV5-1
J: TRBJ2-3
DNA: TGCGCCAGCACTCCAATCGGGACTAGCGGAGATACGCAGTATTTT
CDR3: CASTPIGTSGDTQYF

D: NA
size: NA
V: TRBV5-8
J: TRBJ2-1
DNA: TGTGCCAGCGACCCCTGGCGGAACAATGAGCAGTTCTTC
CDR3: CASDPWRNNEQFF

D: TRBD2
size: NA
V: TRBV19
J: TRBJ2-7
DNA: TGTGCCAGTAGTACCCAAATAGCGGGAAAGGGGTACGAGCAGTACTTC
CDR3: CASSTQIAGKGYEQYF

D: TRBD1
size: NA
V: TRBV6-5
J: TRBJ2-5
DNA: TGTGCCAGCCACCCCGGGACAGGACAAGAGACCCAGTACTTC
CDR3: CASHPGTGQETQYF

D: TRBD1
size: NA
V: TRBV10-3
J: TRBJ1-5
DNA: TGTGCCATCAGTGAGAGGACAGGGAGTGAGCCCCAGCATTTT
CDR3: CAISERTGSEPQHF

D: TRBD2
size: NA
V: TRBV7-2
J: TRBJ2-7
DNA: TGTGCCAGCAGCTTAGACGGGCTAGCGGGAGCTTGGTCCTACGAGCAGTACTTC
CDR3: CASSLDGLAGAWSYEQYF